This T cell receptor (beta chain) emerged from a study of T cells in Graves' hyperthyroidism and ophthalmopathy (dated by TCRdb to the late 2010s). For the study in its entirety: Peripheral blood was collected at initial diagnosis, before any treatment. In six Graves' hyperthyroidism patients, the study also compared T-cell repertoires from thyroid tissue with T-cell repertoires from blood. TCR V-J signatures able to tell the groups apart were searched for in a discovery cohort of 100 patients, of whom around 43 had Graves' ophthalmopathy and around 56 had stable Graves' hyperthyroidism. The paper describes TCR Vbeta CDR3 sequencing of 140 or so peripheral blood samples, made up of under 50 ophthalmopathy patients, over 70 hyperthyroidism patients and around 17 progressor patients. Following sampling, methimazole starting at 30 mg daily was given to hyperthyroidism patients, and high-dose intravenous methylprednisolone was given to ophthalmopathy patients. Prospective prediction of ophthalmopathy was tested in an independent validation cohort consisting of roughly 19 hyperthyroidism patients and approximately 16 patients who later progressed to ophthalmopathy. The 75 to 100 discovery patients were randomly split 7:3 into training and test sets.

Amplification of TCR beta CDR3 regions was carried out from RNA transcripts. For the first round of RT-PCR on the TCR CDR3, the HTBI primer set was used together with the Qiagen OneStep RT-PCR kit. Libraries were constructed in a second round of multiplex PCR, after which size selection and purification were performed. The libraries were sequenced on an Illumina HiSeq2000 using paired-end 100 bp reads. Per the source publication's procedure: SOAPnuke was used to process the raw data, throwing out any read that contained adapters or uncalled bases, had a mean Phred below 15, or lacked an exact constant-primer or identifier match. COPE v1.2.5 was used to merge high-quality paired reads, and clonotypes were defined as unique nucleotide sequences. Clonotypes were aligned to IMGT TRBV, TRBD and TRBJ reference segments using MiTCR v1.1. The analysis included only V-J combinations with a frequency above 0.0001, which together covered more than 99% of the repertoires. The TCS score was defined as F50 (clonal expansion) divided by E x V (chaos), with BLOSUM62-based TCRdist calculated between CDR3 peptides within each V-J. Welch's t-statistics and random forest reduced fewer than 550 V-J features to roughly 13, which were used in a naive Bayes classifier (R e1071). TCRdb passed the public sequencing reads through fastp at Q25 and MiXCR, retaining productive beta sequences. One record per CDR3 amino acid sequence lists the most common genes and DNA. The V and J calls reflect TCRdb's pipeline rather than the authors' work. The sample profile shows 300,000 to 450,000 distinct CDR3 sequences; approximately 18% of them were found once. The ten largest account for roughly a third of the sample.

Hyperthyroidism patients were newly diagnosed, had a disease duration of under 2 months, and were aged 18 to 65 years. The study excluded patients with uncontrolled infections, other autoimmune diseases, pregnancy or lactation. Diagnoses were based on clinical symptoms, serum thyroxine and TRAb, thyroid ultrasound and orbital computed tomography. Blood from progressor patients was drawn when they were first diagnosed with hyperthyroidism, before any ophthalmopathy symptoms appeared. PBMCs were isolated from more than 8 ml of fresh peripheral blood by Ficoll-Paque density gradient centrifugation. Progressor patients were defined as those initially diagnosed with Graves' hyperthyroidism in whom ophthalmopathy developed during follow-up. Trizol reagent was used to extract total RNA, and RNA quality was then checked on an Agilent 2100 Bioanalyzer. This clonotype was picked up many times. The antigen it recognizes is unknown. Base qualities are not at hand, and no much larger clone is one base apart.

What the authors observed across the whole study: Most expanded thyroid clonotypes (frequency above 0.001) were also detected in blood, a finding suggesting that blood repertoires may reflect thyroid immune responses. No statistical method was used to fix the sample size in advance, and group allocation was not hidden from the investigators. In validation, the model predicted progression to ophthalmopathy with about 71% sensitivity and around 72% specificity, a median of roughly seven months before onset. A model built on a 13 V-J signature distinguished ophthalmopathy from stable hyperthyroidism, reaching around 90% sensitivity and about 81% specificity in cross-validation and 80%/75% in testing.

CDR3 length: 18 amino acids, cysteine to phenylalanine. Only CDR3 DNA remains: 54 bases, in frame from the first base. V and J lose 6 bases and 0 bases, and a span of 23 bases separates them. CDR1 and CDR2 (MNHEY, SMNVEV) derive from the germline V gene (reference sequence). The chain is encoded by TRBV27 joined to TRBJ1-1; TRBD1 is a weak D gene call, 5 bases matching. The receptor's source is a woman aged 25-40 years with Graves' hyperthyroidism that later progressed to Graves' ophthalmopathy. The specimen was blood. The CDR3 in this case is CASRSSMEGSLLNTEAFF. The DNA is as follows: TGTGCCAGCAGATCCAGCATGGAGGGGTCCCTCTTGAACACTGAAGCTTTCTTT.